The sequence of this T cell receptor (beta chain) was determined in a study of molecular identifiers for immune sequencing clone quantification. The authors gated naive CD8 T cells as CD8+CD4-CCR7+CD45RA+ for sorting. Each CDR3 protein is one row after TCRdb ran MiXCR on the PCR reads. Seen here are over 600,000 distinct CDR3 sequences, 15% to 20% observed once, and the top ten hold under 0.95%. Regarding this clonotype: One junction end does not reproduce the germline sequence, and a read error may be involved.

In germline, CDR1 is SEHNR, CDR2 FQNEAQ (reference sequence). This CDR3 spans 10 amino acids. The sequence was obtained from a human donor in good health. Some libraries in this study had Jurkat cell RNA spiked in. Sequences were obtained from naive CD8+ T cells from blood, with Jurkat cell RNA spiked in. This sample's subset: FACS-sorted CD8+CD4-CCR7+CD45RA+ naive T cells. The V and J genes are TRBV7-9 and TRBJ2-7; 9 bases match TRBD1. The CDR3 spells CAPDRGEQYF. CDR3 DNA sequence: TGCGCCCCGGACAGGGGCGAGCAGTACTTC. Using reference TRBV7-9 and TRBJ2-7 for the parts outside the CDR3, the full variable domain is DTGVSQNPRHKITKRGQNVTFRCDPISEHNRLYWYRQTLGQGPEFLTYFQNEAQLEKSRLLSDRFSAERPKGSFSTLEIQRTEQGDSAMYLCAPDRGEQYFGPGTRLTVT.